This T cell receptor (beta chain) was identified during a study of cytomegalovirus exposure and HLA in healthy donors. The V and J ends lost 3 bases and 5 bases, in that order; junction bases with no gene match: 9. Germline CDR1 is MNHEY and CDR2 is SVGAGI. There are 15 residues in the CDR3. Produced via immunoSEQ multiplex PCR; TCRdb's table is partial and in-frame only. The table lists about 200,000 clones, around 90% of them singletons, with 1.5% to 2.5% in the top ten. Sequencing input: PBMCs. This chain joins TRBV6-5 and TRBJ2-5, with 7 bases aligning to TRBD2. This sequence was found in a woman in her late teens or twenties in good health and CMV-seropositive. In DNA form, the CDR3 reads TGTGCCAGCAGTTATCGGGAGGTTCTCCGGGAGACCCAGTACTTC. Translated: CASSYREVLRETQYF.